The rows below give T cell receptor beta chains drawn from one sample of a study of blood T cell repertoires in COVID-19. Generated by immunoSEQ multiplex PCR, the TCRdb table keeps only in-frame clones and is missing some. The sample includes 30,000 to 40,000 clones, approximately 85% seen only once; the top ten take 35% to 55%. Material for sequencing was peripheral blood. These receptors came from a man in his fifties or sixties with active or convalescent COVID-19. Both conserved end residues are part of each CDR3. The D gene is left open where the match is weak. Only part of the rows carry a size: once, few, many, or a class if the clone is expanded.

j_call d_call v_call clone_size cdr3_nt cdr3_aa
TRBJ2-3 TRBD1 TRBV5-4 NA TGTGCCAGCAGCCAACGGGACAGGTTAGGAGATACGCAGTATTTT CASSQRDRLGDTQYF
TRBJ1-4 TRBD1 TRBV5-1 NA TGCGCCACCGGGGGCAGGGGGTACCCTTTTACAACTAATGAAAAACTGTTTTTT CATGGRGYPFTTNEKLFF
TRBJ2-3 TRBD1 TRBV7-8 NA TGTGCCAGCAGCTCCTACAGGGGGCTCGGAGATACGCAGTATTTT CASSSYRGLGDTQYF
TRBJ1-1 NA TRBV6-4 NA TGTGCCAGCAGTGAATCAAGGAGGACTGAAGCTTTCTTT CASSESRRTEAFF
TRBJ1-5 NA TRBV28 NA TGTGCCAGCAGTCCCTTGGGGACTTTTCAGCCCCAGCATTTT CASSPLGTFQPQHF
TRBJ1-1 NA TRBV5-1 NA TGCGCCAGCAGGATGAGGGAATCGGGTGGGACTGAAGCTTTCTTT CASRMRESGGTEAFF
TRBJ2-1 NA TRBV13 NA TGTGCCAGCAGCTCAGGACAGAATGAGCAGTTCTTC CASSSGQNEQFF
TRBJ2-5 TRBD2 TRBV5-6 NA TGTGCCAGCAGCTTGGTTACTTTGCCGGGGGGGACCCAGTACTTC CASSLVTLPGGTQYF
TRBJ1-4 NA TRBV6-5 NA TGTGCCAGCAGTCTTACGCAGGGGCCTAGCGAAAAACTGTTTTTT CASSLTQGPSEKLFF
TRBJ1-5 NA TRBV19 NA TGTGCCAGTATGACAAAACATTTTAGCAATCAGCCCCAGCATTTT CASMTKHFSNQPQHF
TRBJ1-3 NA TRBV5-5 NA TGTGCCAGCAGCCCGTCCCAACAGGGAATAGGAAACACCATATATTTT CASSPSQQGIGNTIYF
TRBJ1-1 NA TRBV7-2 NA TGTGCCAGCAGCCCTGTGGGGGGAAGGAACACTGAAGCTTTCTTT CASSPVGGRNTEAFF
TRBJ2-2 TRBD2 TRBV19 once TGTGCCAGTAGTAGTTCGCGGGAGGGCCGGGGTAAAACCGGGGAGCTGTTTTTT CASSSSREGRGKTGELFF
TRBJ2-3 TRBD2 TRBV29-1 NA TGCAGCGTTGAAACCCCCCGGGGCGGGGGGGCCCTAAACACAGATACGCAGTATTTT CSVETPRGGGALNTDTQYF
TRBJ2-5 NA TRBV20-1 NA TGCAGTGCCCAGCAAGAGACCCAGTACTTC CSAQQETQYF
TRBJ2-1 TRBD1 TRBV7-2 NA TGTGCCAGCAGCTCGGTCAGGGGGCTCGGCGGTGAGCAGTTCTTC CASSSVRGLGGEQFF
TRBJ1-5 TRBD1 TRBV4-1 few TGCGCCAGCAGCCAAACCCGACAGGGATGGAATCAGCCCCAGCATTTT CASSQTRQGWNQPQHF
TRBJ1-2 TRBD1 TRBV14 once TGTGCCAGCAGCTACAGGGGTGACTATGGCTACACCTTC CASSYRGDYGYTF
TRBJ2-5 TRBD1 TRBV10-3 once TGTGCCATCAGTCCAGGGACAGGGGAGACCCAGTACTTC CAISPGTGETQYF
TRBJ2-1 NA TRBV19 NA TGTGCCAGTAGCACTTGGACAGATTACAATGAGCAGTTCTTC CASSTWTDYNEQFF
TRBJ2-2 NA TRBV14 NA TGTGCCAGCAGCCCACTAGGACTTGTGAACACCGGGGAGCTGTTTTTT CASSPLGLVNTGELFF
TRBJ2-2 NA TRBV12-2 NA TGTGCAAGTCGCTTAGGTCCAGGGGACCACACCGGGGAGCTGTTTTTT CASRLGPGDHTGELFF
TRBJ1-2 TRBD1 TRBV6-5 NA TGTGCCAGCAGTTACTCGGTAGGGGGCAATGGCTACACCTTC CASSYSVGGNGYTF
TRBJ2-1 NA TRBV5-1 NA TGCGCCAGCAGCCCAGTAGCGGCCGTGCGCGATGAGCAGTTCTTC CASSPVAAVRDEQFF
TRBJ1-2 NA TRBV5-1 NA TGCGCCAGCAGCTTGGATGGGGGGACCTATGGCTACACCTTC CASSLDGGTYGYTF
TRBJ1-2 NA TRBV9 few TGTGCCAGCAGCGTAGGGAGTGGCTACACCTTC CASSVGSGYTF
TRBJ1-2 TRBD1 TRBV7-9 NA TGTGCCAGCAGCCCGGGACAGTCGAGTTCGGGCTACACCTTC CASSPGQSSSGYTF
TRBJ1-3 NA TRBV14 NA TGTGCCAGCAGCCTGGGGGGTGGAAACACCATATATTTT CASSLGGGNTIYF
TRBJ2-5 TRBD1 TRBV7-2 NA TGTGCCAGCAGGGCTTGGGGGACAGGGGGCTATGAGACCCAGTACTTC CASRAWGTGGYETQYF
TRBJ2-5 NA TRBV7-2 NA TGTGCCAGCAGCTTAGTTCCTACGGGAACCCAAGAGACCCAGTACTTC CASSLVPTGTQETQYF
TRBJ1-1 NA TRBV6-1 NA TGTGCCAGCAGTGGGGGCGCGGAGTCAAATCAGGGGAACACTGAAGCTTTCTTT CASSGGAESNQGNTEAFF
TRBJ1-3 NA TRBV9 NA TGTGCCAGCAGCGTAGAGTCTAACAGTCCCTCTGGAAACACCATATATTTT CASSVESNSPSGNTIYF
TRBJ2-4 NA TRBV18 NA TGTGCCAGCTCACCTCTGGCGGGTTTTAAAAACATTCAGTACTTC CASSPLAGFKNIQYF
TRBJ2-1 NA TRBV21-1 NA TGTGCCAGCAGAGCGGAGTGGCGGAGCTCCTACAATGAGCAGTTCTTC CASRAEWRSSYNEQFF
TRBJ1-5 NA TRBV6-5 NA TGTGCCAGCAGCAGCTCCAGGGCAGCCGGTCAGCCCCAGCATTTT CASSSSRAAGQPQHF
TRBJ1-3 NA TRBV7-9 NA TGTGCCAGCAGCTTACGAGCGGGAACTGGAAACACCATATATTTT CASSLRAGTGNTIYF
TRBJ1-1 NA TRBV19 NA TGTGCCAGTAGTATCTCGGGGACCGGGAGGGCTTTCTTT CASSISGTGRAFF
TRBJ1-1 NA TRBV29-1 NA TGCAGCGTTTCTAACCTGAACACTGAAGCTTTCTTT CSVSNLNTEAFF
TRBJ1-6 NA TRBV9 once TGTGCCAGCAGCCCAATGCAGGGGCCTAATTCACCCCTCCACTTT CASSPMQGPNSPLHF
TRBJ2-5 NA TRBV5-1 many TGCGCCAGCAGCTTGGACGGGAGACCCCAAGAGACCCAGTACTTC CASSLDGRPQETQYF
TRBJ2-3 TRBD2 TRBV5-1 NA TGCGCCAGCAGCTTAACTAGCGGCACAGATACGCAGTATTTT CASSLTSGTDTQYF
TRBJ2-4 TRBD1 TRBV5-1 NA TGCGCCAGCGGGAGGGGGACAGGGGCTAACATTCAGTACTTC CASGRGTGANIQYF
TRBJ1-6 NA TRBV3-1/TRBV3-2 NA TGTGCCAGCAGCCAAGGCTACAGTTCACCCCTCCACTTT CASSQGYSSPLHF
TRBJ2-1 NA TRBV10-2 NA TGCGCCAGCAGTGAATTCCGGACATTTACCGTCTTGTTCTTC CASSEFRTFTVLFF
TRBJ1-3 NA TRBV2 NA TGTGCCAGCAGGGGAGCCTTTGGAAACACCATATATTTT CASRGAFGNTIYF
TRBJ1-2 NA TRBV12-3/TRBV12-4 few TGTGCCAGCAGTCTAGGAGGCAGGGTTCACACCTTC CASSLGGRVHTF
TRBJ2-1 TRBD2 TRBV9 NA TGTGCCAGCAGCGTAGACCTAGCGGGGGGGGCCAACAATGAGCAGTTCTTC CASSVDLAGGANNEQFF
TRBJ2-5 TRBD2 TRBV7-8 NA TGTGCCAGCAGCGGGGGGGGAGGTTTGGAGACCCAGTACTTC CASSGGGGLETQYF
TRBJ2-1 TRBD1 TRBV11-3 NA TGTGCCAGCAGCCCACAGGGGTACAATGAGCAGTTCTTC CASSPQGYNEQFF
TRBJ1-5 NA TRBV2 NA TGTGCCAGCAGTAGTGGGGGCATCAGCAATCAGCCCCAGCATTTT CASSSGGISNQPQHF
TRBJ1-2 NA TRBV19 NA TGTGCCAGTAGACAGGCCCGAACGGAGCGCGACTATGGCTACACCTTC CASRQARTERDYGYTF
TRBJ2-5 NA TRBV11-2 NA TGTGCCAGCAGCTATGGAGGGACCCAGTACTTC CASSYGGTQYF